This T cell receptor beta chain was sequenced in a study of T cell responses to AZD1222 COVID-19 vaccine. The junction had 6 bases not matched to a gene; V was cut back by 4 bases and J by 5 bases. The length of the CDR3 is 15 residues. Per the germline V gene, CDR1 is SGHKS and CDR2 is YYEKEE (reference sequence). This table comes from immunoSEQ multiplex PCR, and its TCRdb copy is limited to in-frame clones, with some not included. The repertoire holds roughly 100,000 clones, just over 90% seen once, with around 8.3% in the top ten. The specimen was peripheral blood, collected 28 days after the second AZD1222 dose. This sequence was found in an adult who received the AZD1222 COVID-19 vaccine. The chain recombines TRBV5-5 with TRBJ1-1, with 12 bases aligning to TRBD1. CDR3 residues: CASSPRDRGRTEAFF. The CDR3 bases are TGTGCCAGCAGCCCTAGGGACAGGGGGCGGACTGAAGCTTTCTTT.